This TCR beta chain was captured by sequencing in a study of T cell changes during pregnancy in multiple sclerosis. Between the trimmed V and J ends, which lost 1 base and 8 bases, there was a span of 15 bases. CDR3 length: 15 amino acids. Germline values: CDR1 SGHTA, CDR2 FQGTGA. Using immunoSEQ multiplex PCR, the repertoire was profiled, and TCRdb retains in-frame clones only, with some absent. Here the sample spans about 57,000 clones, 91% being singletons. This clone is a singleton in its sample. The chain links TRBV7-3 to TRBJ2-1; D might be TRBD1 (8 bases). The sequence came from a female donor in good health, enrolled as a control in a pregnancy study. The material sequenced was peripheral blood, taken after pregnancy. The CDR3 region is CASSLKQGGIDEQFF. The CDR3 DNA follows: TGTGCCAGCAGCTTAAAACAGGGGGGGATCGATGAGCAGTTCTTC. Based on the CDR3 plus reference TRBV7-3 and TRBJ2-1, the full variable domain is GAGVSQTPSNKVTEKGKYVELRCDPISGHTALYWYRQSLGQGPEFLIYFQGTGAADDSGLPNDRFFAVRPEGSVSTLKIQRTERGDSAVYLCASSLKQGGIDEQFFGPGTRLTVL.